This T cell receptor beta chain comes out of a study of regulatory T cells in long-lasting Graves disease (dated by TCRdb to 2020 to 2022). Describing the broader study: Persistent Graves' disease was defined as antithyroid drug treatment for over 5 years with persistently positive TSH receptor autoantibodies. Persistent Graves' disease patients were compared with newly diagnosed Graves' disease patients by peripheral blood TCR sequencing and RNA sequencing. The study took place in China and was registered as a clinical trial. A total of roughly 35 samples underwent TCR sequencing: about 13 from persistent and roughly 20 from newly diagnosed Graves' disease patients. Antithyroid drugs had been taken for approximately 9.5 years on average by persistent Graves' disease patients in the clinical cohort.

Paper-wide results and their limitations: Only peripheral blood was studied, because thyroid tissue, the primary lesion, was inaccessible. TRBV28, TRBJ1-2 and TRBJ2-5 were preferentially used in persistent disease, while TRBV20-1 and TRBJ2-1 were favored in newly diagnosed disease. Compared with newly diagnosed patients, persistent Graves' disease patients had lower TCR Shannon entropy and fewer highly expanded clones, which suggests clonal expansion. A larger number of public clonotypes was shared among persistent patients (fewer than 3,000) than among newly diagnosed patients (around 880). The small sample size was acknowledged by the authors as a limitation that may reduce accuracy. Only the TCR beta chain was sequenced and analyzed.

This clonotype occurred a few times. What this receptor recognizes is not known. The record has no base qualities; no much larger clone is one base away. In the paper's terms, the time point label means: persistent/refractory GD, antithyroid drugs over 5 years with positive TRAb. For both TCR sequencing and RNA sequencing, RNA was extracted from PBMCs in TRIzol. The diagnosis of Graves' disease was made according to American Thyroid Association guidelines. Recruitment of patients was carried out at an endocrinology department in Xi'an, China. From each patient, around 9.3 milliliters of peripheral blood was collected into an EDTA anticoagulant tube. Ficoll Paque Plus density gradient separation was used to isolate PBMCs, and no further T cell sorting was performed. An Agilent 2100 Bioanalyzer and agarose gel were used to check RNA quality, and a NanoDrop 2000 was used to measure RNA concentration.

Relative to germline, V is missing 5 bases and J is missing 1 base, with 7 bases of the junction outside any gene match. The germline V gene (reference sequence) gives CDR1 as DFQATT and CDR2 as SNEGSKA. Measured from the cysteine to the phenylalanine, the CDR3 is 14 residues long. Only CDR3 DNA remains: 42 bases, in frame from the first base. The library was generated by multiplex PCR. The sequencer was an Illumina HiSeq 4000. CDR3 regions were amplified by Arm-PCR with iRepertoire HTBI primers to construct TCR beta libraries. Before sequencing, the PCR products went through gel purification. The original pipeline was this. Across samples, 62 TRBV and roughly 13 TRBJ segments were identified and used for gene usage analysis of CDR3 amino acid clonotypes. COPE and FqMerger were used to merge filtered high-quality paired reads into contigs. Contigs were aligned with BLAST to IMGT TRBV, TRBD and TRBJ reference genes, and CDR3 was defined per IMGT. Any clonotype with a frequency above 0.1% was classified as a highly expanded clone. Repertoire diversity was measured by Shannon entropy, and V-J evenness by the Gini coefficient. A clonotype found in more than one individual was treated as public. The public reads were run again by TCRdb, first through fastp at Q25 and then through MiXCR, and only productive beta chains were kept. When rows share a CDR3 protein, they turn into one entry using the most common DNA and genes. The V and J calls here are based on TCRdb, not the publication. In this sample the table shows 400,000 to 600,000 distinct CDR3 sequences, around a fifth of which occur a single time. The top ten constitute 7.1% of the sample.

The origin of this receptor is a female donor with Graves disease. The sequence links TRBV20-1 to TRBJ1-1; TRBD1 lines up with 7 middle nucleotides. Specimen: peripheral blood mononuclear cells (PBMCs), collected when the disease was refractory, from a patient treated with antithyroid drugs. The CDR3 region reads CSASTGQPNTEAFF. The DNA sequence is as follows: TGCAGTGCTTCCACGGGACAGCCGAACACTGAAGCTTTCTTT.